Presented here are 24 T cell receptor beta chains from one specimen sequenced in a study of T cell changes during pregnancy in multiple sclerosis. Only in-frame clones appear in the TCRdb table, and some are missing; sequencing was by immunoSEQ multiplex PCR. Of about 32,000 clones listed, 89% are singletons. The specimen was CD8+ T cells from peripheral blood mononuclear cells, collected in the first trimester of pregnancy. The receptors derive from a female donor with multiple sclerosis, enrolled in a pregnancy study.

The chain has TRBV16 and TRBJ1-2, with a weak D call TRBD1 (5 bases). CDR1 and CDR2 (germline): KGHSY, FQNENV. The CDR3 sequence is 20 residues long. Deletions cut 2 bases from V and 0 bases from J, with 25 bases between. The CDR3 region is CASSQANGLVRTSSNYGYTF. The CDR3 DNA sequence: TGTGCCAGCAGCCAAGCCAATGGATTAGTGAGGACAAGCTCTAACTATGGCTACACCTTC.

The rearrangement uses TRBV6-1 and TRBJ1-1; 9 nucleotides line up with TRBD1. Looked up from germline, CDR1 is MNHNS and CDR2 is SASEGT. CDR3 size: 14 residues. V was pared by 4 bases and J by 5 bases, with 5 bases of the junction left unmatched. CDR3 in DNA: TGTGCCAGCAGTGCCGGGACAGGGCGAACTGAAGCTTTCTTT. It is translated as CASSAGTGRTEAFF.

The gene calls are TRBV11-2 and TRBJ2-7, with D tentatively TRBD2 (6 bases). The CDR3 extends over 14 amino acids. V was trimmed by 5 bases and J by 2 bases, leaving 13 bases between them. Germline loops: CDR1 SGHAT, CDR2 FQNNGV. DNA for the CDR3: TGTGCCAGCAGCCTAACTAGCAGCACCTACGAGCAGTACTTC. Translated: CASSLTSSTYEQYF.

The rearrangement links TRBV30 to TRBJ2-7; D is ambiguous. Germline loops: CDR1 GTSNPN, CDR2 SVGIG (reference sequence). V gave up 2 bases and J gave up 2 bases, with 10 bases separating them. The CDR3 covers 13 residues. The CDR3 DNA sequence: TGTGCCTGGAGTTACAGCCAGGCCTACGAGCAGTACTTC. Translated: CAWSYSQAYEQYF.

The rearrangement joins TRBV28 to TRBJ2-7; 9 nucleotides match TRBD2. The germline V gene has CDR1 MDHEN and CDR2 SYDVKM. The CDR3 contains 12 residues. Germline trimming cut 8 bases from V and 5 bases from J; bases unmatched to any gene: 4. Here the CDR3 DNA reads TGTGCCAGCTGGGGACTAGCCCACGAGCAGTACTTC. Translating it yields CASWGLAHEQYF.

The V and J genes are TRBV19 and TRBJ1-2; possible D gene TRBD1, 5 bases. CDR1 and CDR2 from the germline V gene are LNHDA and SQIVND (reference sequence). CDR3 length: 15 residues. V dropped 5 bases and J dropped 8 bases, with 21 bases sitting between them. The CDR3 region is CASSYYSWGGTGYTF. CDR3 in DNA: TGTGCCAGTAGTTATTATTCATGGGGGGGGACCGGCTACACCTTC.

The chain employs TRBV9 and TRBJ1-4; TRBD1 might be the D (5 bases). The V and J ends lost 0 bases and 5 bases respectively, with 11 bases between them. Per the germline V gene, CDR1 is SGDLS and CDR2 is YYNGEE. The CDR3 is 15 residues long. CDR3 sequence: CASSVEGRVNEKLFF. The CDR3 DNA reads as TGTGCCAGCAGCGTAGAGGGCAGGGTAAATGAAAAACTGTTTTTT.

The chain carries TRBV5-1 and TRBJ2-7; 9 nucleotides agree with TRBD2. Losses at the gene ends were 1 base for V and 4 bases for J; bases not matched to a gene: 12. The CDR3 runs 17 residues. Germline V gene sequence: CDR1 SGHRS, CDR2 YFSETQ. DNA of the CDR3: TGCGCCAGCAGCTTGTCGGCGATAGCGGGAGTCCCTTACGAGCAGTACTTC. Translation: CASSLSAIAGVPYEQYF.

The chain is built from TRBV5-4 and TRBJ2-5; weak D call: TRBD1 (6 bases). This CDR3 has 15 residues. CDR1 is SGHNT, CDR2 YYREEE, per germline (reference sequence). Trimming cost V 2 bases and J 1 base, with 12 bases left between them. CDR3 in DNA: TGTGCCAGCAGCTTTTCGGACAGAACCCAAGAGACCCAGTACTTC. Translation: CASSFSDRTQETQYF.

Only a few counts were recorded for this clone. The chain links TRBV27 to TRBJ1-1; possibly TRBD1 for D (5 bases). The V and J ends lost 4 bases and 4 bases respectively, with 16 bases between them. The CDR3 spans 15 residues. In germline, CDR1 is MNHEY, CDR2 SMNVEV (reference sequence). This CDR3 reads CASSYRGRVGTEAFF. The CDR3 region has the DNA TGTGCCAGCAGTTACCGGGGGAGGGTTGGCACTGAAGCTTTCTTT.

The chain is built from TRBV6-1 and TRBJ2-5, with 7 bases aligning to TRBD1. CDR1 and CDR2 (germline): MNHNS, SASEGT. V lost 6 bases, J lost 10 bases, and 17 bases stayed unmatched. This CDR3 is built from 15 residues. The CDR3 DNA follows: TGTGCCAGCAGGACCGGGACAGCCACTCAAGAGGTCCAGTACTTC. Amino acids: CASRTGTATQEVQYF.

This clone appeared once. The rearrangement links TRBV5-1 to TRBJ2-2; 8 bases agree with TRBD2. This CDR3 region has 15 residues. Looked up from germline, CDR1 is SGHRS and CDR2 is YFSETQ. Unmatched junction bases numbered 3, after V lost 1 base and J lost 4 bases. The CDR3 loop reads CASSLYSGVTGELFF. CDR3 nucleotide sequence: TGCGCCAGCAGCTTGTATAGCGGGGTCACCGGGGAGCTGTTTTTT. The full variable domain, its missing parts supplied by reference TRBV5-1 and TRBJ2-2, is KAGVTQTPRYLIKTRGQQVTLSCSPISGHRSVSWYQQTPGQGLQFLFEYFSETQRNKGNFPGRFSGRQFSNSRSEMNVSTLELGDSALYLCASSLYSGVTGELFFGEGSRLTVL.

The V call is TRBV6-1, the J call TRBJ2-7; D possibly corresponds to TRBD1 (5 bases). The V end lost 2 bases, the J end lost 3 bases, and 14 bases lay between the germline ends. The germline gives CDR1 MNHNS, CDR2 SASEGT. The CDR3 runs 15 residues. The CDR3 nucleotides read TGTGCCAGCAGTGAAAGGGCAGGGTTTGACTACGAGCAGTACTTC. Protein sequence: CASSERAGFDYEQYF.

In its sample, this clone was seen a few times. This CDR3 is CASSGGQEVNEQYF. CDR3 nucleotides: TGTGCCAGCAGCGGGGGACAGGAAGTGAACGAGCAGTACTTC. This chain connects TRBV5-6 to TRBJ2-7; the match to TRBD1 covers 8 bases. Germline V CDR1 and CDR2: SGHDT, YYEEEE. V trimming: 4 bases; J trimming: 5 bases; junction bases outside the gene matches: 8. The CDR3 consists of 14 residues.

The J gene is TRBJ2-5, the V gene TRBV5-1; no clear D. The tail of the sequence fits TRBJ2-7 better, so the J call may be wrong. The CDR3 is 11 amino acids. The V gene's germline CDR1 is SGHRS and CDR2 YFSETQ. CDR3 region: CASSLGYEQYF. CDR3 DNA: TGCGCCAGCAGCTTGGGATACGAGCAGTACTTC.

The count of this clone is one. The V gene is TRBV7-6, the J gene TRBJ2-1, with 14 bases lining up with TRBD2. Germline V gene data show CDR1 as SGHVS and CDR2 as FNYEAQ. V lost 5 bases to trimming and J lost 7 bases; unmatched junction nucleotides: 4. The CDR3 sequence is 15 residues long. The CDR3 loop is CASSPGTSGSNEQFF. CDR3 sequence (DNA): TGTGCCAGCAGCCCGGGGACTAGCGGGAGTAATGAGCAGTTCTTC.

V is TRBV7-4 and J is TRBJ2-1; D is perhaps TRBD2 (6 bases). V was shortened by 4 bases and J by 3 bases, with 7 bases between the two germline ends. Germline V gene data show CDR1 as SGHVT and CDR2 as SQSDAQ. The CDR3 spans 13 residues. The CDR3 loop reads CASSSGDYNEQFF. In DNA, the CDR3 is TGTGCCAGCAGCTCGGGGGACTACAATGAGCAGTTCTTC.

The chain couples TRBV27 to TRBJ2-2; perhaps TRBD1 as D (5 bases). V was cut by 4 bases and J by 5 bases, with 14 bases left in between. CDR1 and CDR2 (germline): MNHEY, SMNVEV (reference sequence). The CDR3 is 15 residues long. The CDR3 bases are TGTGCCAGCAGTTGGGGCCAGGAAGGAACCGGGGAGCTGTTTTTT. Translating it yields CASSWGQEGTGELFF.

The gene calls are TRBV19 and TRBJ2-2, with TRBD2 identical over 9 bases. Looked up from germline, CDR1 is LNHDA and CDR2 is SQIVND (reference sequence). V shed 6 bases, J shed 2 bases, and the junction held 10 bases outside the gene matches. The CDR3 totals 17 residues. The CDR3 reads CASSERGREFNTGELFF. CDR3 bases: TGTGCCAGTAGCGAACGCGGGAGGGAATTTAACACCGGGGAGCTGTTTTTT.

This clone has a handful of counts. The chain couples TRBV7-9 to TRBJ2-1, with D maybe TRBD2 (5 bases). Germline V lookup: CDR1 SEHNR, CDR2 FQNEAQ (reference sequence). V was shortened by 11 bases and J by 8 bases, with 16 bases between the two germline ends. There are 12 residues in the CDR3. CDR3 amino acids: CAAGLGGHEQFF. CDR3 bases: TGTGCCGCCGGGCTAGGAGGCCATGAGCAGTTCTTC.

V gene TRBV5-6 combines with J gene TRBJ2-5; tentatively, D is TRBD2 (5 bases). V dropped 0 bases and J dropped 5 bases, with 11 bases sitting between them. Germline CDR1 is SGHDT and CDR2 is YYEEEE. The CDR3 consists of 14 residues. CDR3 sequence: CASSLGGPDETQYF. CDR3 in DNA: TGTGCCAGCAGCTTGGGCGGGCCGGATGAGACCCAGTACTTC.

This chain uses TRBV27 with TRBJ2-3, with 13 bases identical to TRBD2. V gave up 2 bases and J gave up 2 bases; unmatched junction bases: 10. Per the germline V gene, CDR1 is MNHEY and CDR2 is SMNVEV (reference sequence). The CDR3 has 19 residues. The chain's CDR3 is CASSLVLAGGLTLTDTQYF. CDR3 bases: TGTGCCAGCAGTTTAGTACTAGCGGGAGGGCTAACACTCACAGATACGCAGTATTTT.

The chain carries TRBV10-1 and TRBJ2-3; D is perhaps TRBD2 (6 bases). V gave up 4 bases and J gave up 0 bases, with 8 bases separating them. CDR1 is WNHNN, CDR2 SYGVQD, per germline (reference sequence). The CDR3 is made up of 14 amino acids. CDR3 sequence: CASSGRESTDTQYF. For the CDR3, the DNA is TGCGCCAGCAGTGGGAGGGAGAGCACAGATACGCAGTATTTT.

The chain recombines TRBV11-2 with TRBJ2-7; 8 bases are a match to TRBD2. CDR1 SGHAT and CDR2 FQNNGV come from the germline V gene. With 1 base clipped from V and 4 bases from J, the junction kept 3 bases outside the gene matches. The CDR3 is made up of 14 amino acids. The CDR3 coding sequence is TGTGCCAGCAGCTTAGTGTCGGGGGGGTACGAGCAGTACTTC. Translating it yields CASSLVSGGYEQYF.